These 17 T cell receptor beta chains originate from one sample sequenced in a study of shared clonotypes between healthy human individuals. The naive CD8 fraction comprised CD45RO-negative cells positively selected for CCR7 and excluded terminally differentiated effector memory CD45RA+ cells. Generated by immunoSEQ multiplex PCR, the TCRdb table keeps only in-frame clones and is missing some. The sample has 1.5 million to 2.5 million clones, about 95% seen once; the top ten hold around 1%. The sequenced material came from naive CD8+ T cells sorted from blood. The receptors come from a man aged 18 to 30 in good health.

In its sample, this clone was seen once. This sequence joins TRBV5-1 and TRBJ2-7; D is possibly TRBD1 or TRBD2 (5 bases each). Deletions cut 4 bases from V and 6 bases from J, with 14 bases between. CDR3 length: 13 amino acids. CDR1 is SGHRS, CDR2 YFSETQ, per germline. The CDR3 DNA reads as TGCGCCAGCAGCCCCCTCGACGGGACCGAGCAGTACTTC. Translation gives CASSPLDGTEQYF.

The gene calls are TRBV7-9 and TRBJ2-3, with 10 bases lining up with TRBD2. The CDR3 is made up of 18 amino acids. With 1 base clipped from V and 2 bases from J, the junction kept 9 bases outside the gene matches. Germline V gives CDR1 SEHNR, CDR2 FQNEAQ (reference sequence). This CDR3 reads CASSLEAGGPAYTDTQYF. The DNA for the CDR3 is TGTGCCAGCAGCTTAGAAGCGGGAGGGCCGGCGTACACAGATACGCAGTATTTT.

The chain links TRBV2 to TRBJ2-3; 11 nucleotides agree with TRBD2. This CDR3 contains 15 residues. The V segment lost 6 bases and the J segment 5 bases; nucleotides outside the gene matches: 7. Germline V gene data show CDR1 as SNHLY and CDR2 as FYNNEI. The CDR3 DNA sequence: TGTGCCAGCAGCGGGACTAGCGGCCTAATAGATACGCAGTATTTT. This sequence encodes CASSGTSGLIDTQYF.

V and J are TRBV28 and TRBJ2-2; 9 bases are shared with TRBD1. CDR3 length: 14 amino acids. V was pared by 5 bases and J by 7 bases, with 5 bases of the junction left unmatched. Germline CDR1 and CDR2: MDHEN and SYDVKM. The CDR3 bases are TGTGCCAGCAGTATACAGGGGGCTAACGGGGAGCTGTTTTTT. Translated: CASSIQGANGELFF.

This sequence joins TRBV2 and TRBJ2-7; D unclear. The germline gives CDR1 SNHLY, CDR2 FYNNEI. The CDR3 runs to 13 residues. V was trimmed by 8 bases and J by 0 bases, leaving 11 bases between them. CDR3 DNA: TGTGCCAGCCGTAGGGCGATCTCCTACGAGCAGTACTTC. It is translated as CASRRAISYEQYF.

V gene TRBV29-1 combines with J gene TRBJ1-4; maybe TRBD1 (5 bases). Looked up from germline, CDR1 is SQVTM and CDR2 is ANQGSEA. V lost 7 bases, J lost 5 bases, and 14 bases lay in between. CDR3 length: 13 residues. The CDR3 is CSATGVANEKLFF. CDR3 sequence (DNA): TGCAGCGCCACGGGGGTAGCGAATGAAAAACTGTTTTTT.

The gene calls are TRBV6-5 and TRBJ2-7, with TRBD2 as a possible D gene (6 bases). This CDR3 region has 15 residues. Germline CDR1 and CDR2: MNHEY and SVGAGI. V was clipped by 6 bases and J by 1 base, with 16 bases between them. CDR3 amino acids: CASSLLTGVSYEQYF. The CDR3 DNA reads as TGTGCCAGCAGCCTCCTGACGGGAGTATCCTACGAGCAGTACTTC.

The chain carries TRBV19 and TRBJ2-3; D is uncertain. This CDR3 is 14 amino acids long. The V and J ends lost 6 bases and 5 bases respectively, with 15 bases between them. Germline V gene lookup returns CDR1 LNHDA and CDR2 SQIVND (reference sequence). CDR3 residues: CASSSDWVGDTQYF. For the CDR3, the DNA is TGTGCCAGTAGCTCTGACTGGGTCGGAGATACGCAGTATTTT.

The rearrangement joins TRBV19 to TRBJ2-7, with D perhaps matching TRBD1 or TRBD2 (5 bases each). V was shortened by 6 bases and J by 2 bases, with 17 bases between the two germline ends. Germline V CDR1 and CDR2: LNHDA, SQIVND (reference sequence). The CDR3 loop spans 15 amino acids. CDR3 sequence: CASSPGTGAAYEQYF. Here the CDR3 DNA reads TGTGCCAGTAGCCCTGGGACGGGTGCTGCCTACGAGCAGTACTTC.

The chain joins TRBV29-1 to TRBJ2-5; TRBD2 might be the D (7 bases). Germline loops: CDR1 SQVTM, CDR2 ANQGSEA. Trimming took off 0 bases at V and 6 bases at J, with 14 bases between the two ends. CDR3 length: 14 residues. The CDR3 region is CSVEDSGEGQTQYF. For the CDR3, the DNA is TGCAGCGTTGAAGATTCAGGGGAGGGTCAGACCCAGTACTTC.

This chain's CDR3 is CASSWGLAGAKELFF. For the CDR3, the DNA is TGCGCCAGCAGCTGGGGACTAGCGGGGGCGAAAGAGCTGTTTTTT. The rearrangement joins TRBV5-1 to TRBJ2-2, with 14 bases matching TRBD2. Germline CDR1 reads SGHRS; CDR2 reads YFSETQ. The CDR3 length is 15 residues. The trim removed 3 bases at V and 11 bases at J, leaving 6 bases unmatched.

The sample holds one count of this clone. The V gene is TRBV6-6, the J gene TRBJ2-5; possibly TRBD1 or TRBD2 for D (5 bases each). The germline gives CDR1 MNHNY, CDR2 SVGAGI (reference sequence). V shed 5 bases and J shed 0 bases, with 10 bases lying between them. This CDR3 region has 14 residues. DNA of the CDR3: TGTGCCAGCAGTGCCCGGGACGACCAAGAGACCCAGTACTTC. Its protein product is CASSARDDQETQYF.

The rearrangement joins TRBV5-1 to TRBJ2-3, with 7 bases identical to TRBD1. The length of the CDR3 is 14 residues. CDR1 and CDR2 from the germline V gene are SGHRS and YFSETQ. V lost 3 bases to trimming and J lost 2 bases; unmatched junction nucleotides: 3. CDR3 loop: CASSWTGITDTQYF. The CDR3 DNA sequence: TGCGCCAGCAGCTGGACAGGCATCACAGATACGCAGTATTTT. The full variable domain, its missing parts supplied by reference TRBV5-1 and TRBJ2-3, is KAGVTQTPRYLIKTRGQQVTLSCSPISGHRSVSWYQQTPGQGLQFLFEYFSETQRNKGNFPGRFSGRQFSNSRSEMNVSTLELGDSALYLCASSWTGITDTQYFGPGTRLTVL.

V is TRBV7-9 and J is TRBJ2-2; D gene ambiguous. Trimming removed 1 base from V and 5 bases from J, with 14 bases in between. This CDR3 spans 16 amino acids. Germline V CDR1 and CDR2: SEHNR, FQNEAQ (reference sequence). The DNA of the CDR3 is TGTGCCAGCAGCTTAGACTCCAAAGGAAAGACCGGGGAGCTGTTTTTT. Protein sequence: CASSLDSKGKTGELFF.

This chain uses TRBV6-5 with TRBJ2-2; 11 nucleotides align to TRBD2. The CDR3 loop spans 14 amino acids. Looked up from germline, CDR1 is MNHEY and CDR2 is SVGAGI. V shed 7 bases, J shed 7 bases, and the junction held 5 bases outside the gene matches. The CDR3 DNA reads as TGTGCCAGCACACTAGCGGGAGCGGGCGGGGAGCTGTTTTTT. Amino acid sequence: CASTLAGAGGELFF.

This clone was seen a few times. Other DNA sequences in the same sample also yield this CDR3. CDR3 protein: CASSVDRDSGNTIYF. The CDR3 DNA is TGTGCCAGCAGCGTAGATAGGGACTCTGGAAACACCATATATTTT. The rearrangement links TRBV9 to TRBJ1-3; D remains unclear. V lost 0 bases and J lost 0, with 7 bases in between. Germline V gene data show CDR1 as SGDLS and CDR2 as YYNGEE. This CDR3 comprises 15 residues.

This chain links TRBV4-3 with TRBJ2-7; 14 positions match TRBD2. The CDR3 has 16 residues. V gave up 4 bases and J gave up 7 bases; unmatched junction bases: 9. The germline V gene encodes CDR1 LGHNA and CDR2 YSLEER. DNA for the CDR3: TGCGCCAGCAGCCTATCGACTAGCGGGAGGGCCGCGGAGCAGTACTTC. This codes for CASSLSTSGRAAEQYF.